The 5 T cell receptor beta chains in this list originate from one sample, sequenced in a study of PD-L1 blockade in urothelial cancer. Indicated time point: pretreatment peripheral blood. Profiling relied on immunoSEQ multiplex PCR, and the TCRdb table lists in-frame clones only, not all of them. The sample shows 130,000 or so clones, approximately 84% of them seen only once. The sequencing here drew on PBMCs, taken around atezolizumab (anti-PD-L1) treatment. The receptors shown here come from a man between 50 and 59 years old with urothelial cancer.

The chain has TRBV5-4 and TRBJ2-4; TRBD2 agrees at 10 bases. Germline trimming cut 0 bases from V and 5 bases from J; bases unmatched to any gene: 5. In germline, CDR1 is SGHNT, CDR2 YYREEE (reference sequence). The CDR3 is 16 residues long. CDR3 amino acids: CASSLGAGGPQNIQYF. CDR3 DNA: TGTGCCAGCAGCTTGGGAGCGGGAGGGCCTCAAAACATTCAGTACTTC.

This rearrangement joins TRBV10-3 to TRBJ2-1, with 10 bases that match TRBD2. The CDR3 runs 14 residues. J was trimmed by 1 base and V by 6 bases; bases with no gene match: 0. Germline loops: CDR1 ENHRY, CDR2 SYGVKD. The CDR3 region is CAIRAGGSYNEQFF. CDR3 DNA: TGTGCCATCAGAGCGGGAGGGTCCTACAATGAGCAGTTCTTC.

This clone has just one count. The J gene is TRBJ2-7, the V gene TRBV5-1; D may be TRBD2 (6 bases). Germline values: CDR1 SGHRS, CDR2 YFSETQ. V was trimmed by 3 bases and J by 6 bases, leaving 16 bases between them. The CDR3 consists of 14 residues. The CDR3 here is CASSSGGQGSEQYF. In DNA form, the CDR3 reads TGCGCCAGCAGCTCTGGAGGGCAGGGATCCGAGCAGTACTTC.

This rearrangement joins TRBV4-1 to TRBJ2-5, with 9 bases fitting TRBD2. Per germline, CDR1 MGHRA and CDR2 YSYEKL. There are 17 residues in the CDR3. The V and J ends lost 2 bases and 5 bases, in that order; junction bases with no gene match: 12. Written as DNA, the CDR3 is TGCGCCAGCAGCCAACCGTGGTGGGTAGCGGGAGCGGAGACCCAGTACTTC. Its translation is CASSQPWWVAGAETQYF.

J is TRBJ2-3 and V is TRBV7-3, with 9 bases aligning to TRBD2. The CDR3 is 15 residues long. Per the germline V gene, CDR1 is SGHTA and CDR2 is FQGTGA. V was clipped by 2 bases and J by 6 bases; unmatched bases: 6. This chain's CDR3 is CASSLFAGGVDTQYF. CDR3 DNA: TGTGCCAGCAGCTTATTTGCGGGAGGGGTGGATACGCAGTATTTT.